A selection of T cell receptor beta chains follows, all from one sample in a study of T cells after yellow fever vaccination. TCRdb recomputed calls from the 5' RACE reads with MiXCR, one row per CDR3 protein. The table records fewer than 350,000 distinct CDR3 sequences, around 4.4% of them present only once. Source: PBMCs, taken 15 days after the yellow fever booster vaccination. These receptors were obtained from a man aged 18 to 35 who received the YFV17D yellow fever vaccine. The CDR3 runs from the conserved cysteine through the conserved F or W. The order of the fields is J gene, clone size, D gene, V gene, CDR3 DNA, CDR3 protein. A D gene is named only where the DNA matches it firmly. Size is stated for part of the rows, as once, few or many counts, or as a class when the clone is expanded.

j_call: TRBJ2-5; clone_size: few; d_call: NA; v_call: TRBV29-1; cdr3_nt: TGCAGCGTTGAATCGCGGGGTCCAAGGAGGGAGACCCAGTACTTC; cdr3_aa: CSVESRGPRRETQYF
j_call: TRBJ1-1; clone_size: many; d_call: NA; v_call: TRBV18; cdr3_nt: TGTGCCAGCTCACCACAGGGTAAAAACACTGAAGCTTTCTTT; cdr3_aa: CASSPQGKNTEAFF
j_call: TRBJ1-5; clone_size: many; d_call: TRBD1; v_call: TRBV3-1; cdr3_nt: TGTGCCAGCAGCCATAGGACAGGGGATCAGCCCCAGCATTTT; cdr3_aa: CASSHRTGDQPQHF
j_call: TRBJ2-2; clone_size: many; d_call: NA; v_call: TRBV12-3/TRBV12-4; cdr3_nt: TGTGCCAGCAGTGTGGACCCGGGAGGGGAGCTGTTTTTT; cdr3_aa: CASSVDPGGELFF
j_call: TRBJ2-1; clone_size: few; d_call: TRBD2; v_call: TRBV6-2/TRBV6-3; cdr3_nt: TGTGCCAGCAGTTACTCGAATTCGGGGGGGGATTACAATGAGCAGTTCTTC; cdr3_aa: CASSYSNSGGDYNEQFF
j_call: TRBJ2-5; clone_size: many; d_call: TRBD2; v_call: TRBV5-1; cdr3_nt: TGCGCCAGCACCATCCCAGGACTAGCTTCGGAGACCCAGTACTTC; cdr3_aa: CASTIPGLASETQYF
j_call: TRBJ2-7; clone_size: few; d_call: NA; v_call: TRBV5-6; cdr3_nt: TGTGCCAGCAGCTTGGGGTGGGCCTACGAGCAGTACTTC; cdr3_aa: CASSLGWAYEQYF
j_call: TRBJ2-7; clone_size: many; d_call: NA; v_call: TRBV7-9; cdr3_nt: TGTGCCAGCAGCCCCAAGGACAGACTCTCCTACGAGCAGTACTTC; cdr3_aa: CASSPKDRLSYEQYF
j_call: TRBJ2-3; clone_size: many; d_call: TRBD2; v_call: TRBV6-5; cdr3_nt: TGTGCCAGCAGCGTAGCGGGGAAGGGCACAGATACGCAGTATTTT; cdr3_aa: CASSVAGKGTDTQYF
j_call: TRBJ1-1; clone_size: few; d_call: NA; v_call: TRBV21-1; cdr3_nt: TGTGCCAGCAGCCCACTAACCCGACAGGGGAGGGACACTGAAGCTTTCTTT; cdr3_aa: CASSPLTRQGRDTEAFF
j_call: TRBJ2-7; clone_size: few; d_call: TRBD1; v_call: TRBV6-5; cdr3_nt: TGTGCCAGTGCCGGGACAGGGGTCTACGAGCAGTACTTC; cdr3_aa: CASAGTGVYEQYF
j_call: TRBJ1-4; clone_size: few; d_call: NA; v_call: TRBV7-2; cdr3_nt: TGTGCCAGCAGCTTATTCTCCGGGTCTAATGAAAAACTGTTTTTT; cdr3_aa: CASSLFSGSNEKLFF
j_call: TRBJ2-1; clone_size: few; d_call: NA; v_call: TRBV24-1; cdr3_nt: TGTGCCACCAGTGGACTTCTGAGGCGCAATGAGCAGTTCTTC; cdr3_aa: CATSGLLRRNEQFF
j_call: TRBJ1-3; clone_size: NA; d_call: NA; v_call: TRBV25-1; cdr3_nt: TGTGCCAGCAGTGAATGGTCAGGTGCTGCTGGAAACACCATATATTTT; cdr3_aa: CASSEWSGAAGNTIYF
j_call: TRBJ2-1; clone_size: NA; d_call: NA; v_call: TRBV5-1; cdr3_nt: TGCGCCAGCAGCCAAACCACTATGAATGAGCAGTTCTTC; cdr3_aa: CASSQTTMNEQFF
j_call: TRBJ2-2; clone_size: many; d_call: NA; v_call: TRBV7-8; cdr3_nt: TGTGCCAGCAGCTTTCCCTCCACACAAGATCCGAACACCGGGGAGCTGTTTTTT; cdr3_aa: CASSFPSTQDPNTGELFF
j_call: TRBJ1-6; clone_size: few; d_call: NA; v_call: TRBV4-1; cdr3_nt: TGCGCCAGCAGCCAAGAAGTGGGGCATTCACCCCTCCACTTT; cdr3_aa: CASSQEVGHSPLHF
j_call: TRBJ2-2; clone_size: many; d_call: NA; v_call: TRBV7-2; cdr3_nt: TGTGCCAGCAGCAGGGACACGCGAGGCACCGGGGAGCTGTTTTTT; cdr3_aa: CASSRDTRGTGELFF
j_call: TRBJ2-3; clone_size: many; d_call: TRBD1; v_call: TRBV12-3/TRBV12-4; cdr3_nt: TGTGCCAGCAGCAGGACAGGGACCTACACAGATACGCAGTATTTT; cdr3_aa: CASSRTGTYTDTQYF
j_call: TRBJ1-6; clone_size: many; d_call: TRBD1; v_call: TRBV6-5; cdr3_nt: TGTGCCAGCAGGCGAGACAGGGCGTTGATTTCACCCCTCCACTTT; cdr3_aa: CASRRDRALISPLHF
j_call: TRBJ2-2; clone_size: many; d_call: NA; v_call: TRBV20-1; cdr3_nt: TGCAGTGCTAGGTACACGGGGAACACCGGGGAGCTGTTTTTT; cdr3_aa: CSARYTGNTGELFF
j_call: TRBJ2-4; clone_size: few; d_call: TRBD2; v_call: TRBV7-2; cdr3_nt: TGTGCCAGCACCCTTAGCGGGGTAAACATTCAGTACTTC; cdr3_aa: CASTLSGVNIQYF
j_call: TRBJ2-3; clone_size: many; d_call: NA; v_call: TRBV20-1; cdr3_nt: TGCAGTGCTTACAGGGTGGGTTCCACAGATACGCAGTATTTT; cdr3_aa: CSAYRVGSTDTQYF
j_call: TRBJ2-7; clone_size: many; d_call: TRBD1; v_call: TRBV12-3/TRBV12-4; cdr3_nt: TGTGCCAGCAGTTCAGGGGGCATCGACCACGAGCAGTACTTC; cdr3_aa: CASSSGGIDHEQYF
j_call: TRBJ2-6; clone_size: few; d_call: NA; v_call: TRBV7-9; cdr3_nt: TGTGCCAGCAGCTTATCTACGGGGATAACTTTC; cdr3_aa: CASSLSTGITF
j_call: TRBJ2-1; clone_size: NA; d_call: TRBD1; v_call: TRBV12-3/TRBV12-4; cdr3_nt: TGTGCCAGCAGTTCCCCTTCGGACAGGGTACATTACAATGAGCAGTTCTTC; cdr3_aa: CASSSPSDRVHYNEQFF
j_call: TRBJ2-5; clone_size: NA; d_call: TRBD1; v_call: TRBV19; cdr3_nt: TGTGCCAGTAGTGATCCCGGGACAGAAGAGACCCAGTACTTC; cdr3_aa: CASSDPGTEETQYF
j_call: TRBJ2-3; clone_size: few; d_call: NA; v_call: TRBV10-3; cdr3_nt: TGTGCCATCAATCGGGGGCAAGAAACAGATACGCAGTATTTT; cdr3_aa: CAINRGQETDTQYF
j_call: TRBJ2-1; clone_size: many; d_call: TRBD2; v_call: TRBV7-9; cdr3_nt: TGTGCCAGCAGCGTCGATGCGGCGGGGGGGCGGAATGAGCAGTTCTTC; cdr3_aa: CASSVDAAGGRNEQFF
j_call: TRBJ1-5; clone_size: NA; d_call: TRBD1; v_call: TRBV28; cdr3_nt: TGTGCCAGCAGCGCCCAGGGGGCTGGCAATCAGCCCCAGCATTTT; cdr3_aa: CASSAQGAGNQPQHF
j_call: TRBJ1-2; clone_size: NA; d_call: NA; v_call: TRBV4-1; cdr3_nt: TGCGCCAGCAGCCAAGATTCGGGGCCCAACTATGGCTACACCTTC; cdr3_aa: CASSQDSGPNYGYTF
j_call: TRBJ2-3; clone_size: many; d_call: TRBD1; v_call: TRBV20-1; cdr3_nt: TGCAGTGCTGGCACAGGGGTTACGCAGTATTTT; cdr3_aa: CSAGTGVTQYF
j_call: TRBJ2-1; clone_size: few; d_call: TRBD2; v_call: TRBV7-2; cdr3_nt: TGTGCCAGCAGCCTGCTAGCGGGGGCCCATGATGAGCAGTTCTTC; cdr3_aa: CASSLLAGAHDEQFF
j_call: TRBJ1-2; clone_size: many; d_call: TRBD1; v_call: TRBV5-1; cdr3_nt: TGCGCCAGCAGCTTACAGGGGACCCTCGACTATGGCTACACCTTC; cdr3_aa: CASSLQGTLDYGYTF
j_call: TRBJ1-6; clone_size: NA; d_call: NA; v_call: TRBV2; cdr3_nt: TGTGCCAGCAGTGAATCGTTCGTGGCGGGAGATTCACCCCTCCACTTT; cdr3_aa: CASSESFVAGDSPLHF
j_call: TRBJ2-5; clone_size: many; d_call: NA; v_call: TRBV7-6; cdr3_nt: TGTGCCAGCAGCCCAATCCTACAGCAAGAGACCCAGTACTTC; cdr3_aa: CASSPILQQETQYF
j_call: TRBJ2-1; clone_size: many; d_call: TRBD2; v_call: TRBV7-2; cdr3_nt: TGTGCCAGCAGCACCCTAGCGGGGGGGCGGAATGAGCAGTTCTTC; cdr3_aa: CASSTLAGGRNEQFF
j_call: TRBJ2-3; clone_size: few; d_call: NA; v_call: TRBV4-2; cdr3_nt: TGTGCCAGCAGCCAAGAAAGCCTACCCCCCACAGATACGCAGTATTTT; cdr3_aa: CASSQESLPPTDTQYF
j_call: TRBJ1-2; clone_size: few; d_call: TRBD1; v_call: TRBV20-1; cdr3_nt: TGCAGTGCTTTCGACAGGGGAAGTCGTGGCTACACCTTC; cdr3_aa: CSAFDRGSRGYTF
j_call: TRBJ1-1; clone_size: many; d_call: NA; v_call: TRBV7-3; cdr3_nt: TGTGCCAGCTCACCAACGGGGGGAAACACTGAAGCTTTCTTT; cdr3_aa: CASSPTGGNTEAFF
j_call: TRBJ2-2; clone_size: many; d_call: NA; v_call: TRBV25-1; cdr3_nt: TGTGCCAGCAGTGAGCACAACACCGGGGAGCTGTTTTTT; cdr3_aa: CASSEHNTGELFF
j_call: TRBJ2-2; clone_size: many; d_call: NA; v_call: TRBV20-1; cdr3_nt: TGCAGTGCCTCCGGGCAGGGGTCCGGGGAGCTGTTTTTT; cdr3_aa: CSASGQGSGELFF
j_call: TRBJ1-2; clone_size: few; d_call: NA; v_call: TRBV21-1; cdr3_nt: TGTGCCAGCAGCAAACTCGACCGGGACTCCAGGATGGCTAACTATGGCTACACCTTC; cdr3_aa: CASSKLDRDSRMANYGYTF
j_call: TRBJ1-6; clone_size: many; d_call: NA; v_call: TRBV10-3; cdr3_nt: TGTGCCATCAGTGTAGGAGCAAACGATTCACCCCTCCACTTT; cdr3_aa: CAISVGANDSPLHF
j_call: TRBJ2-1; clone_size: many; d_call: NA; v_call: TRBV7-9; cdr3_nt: TGTGCCAGCAGCTCGCCCAGGGTGGCGTCCTACAATGAGCAGTTCTTC; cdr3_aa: CASSSPRVASYNEQFF
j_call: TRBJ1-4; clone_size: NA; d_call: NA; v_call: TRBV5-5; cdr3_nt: TGTGCCAGCAGCTTTTTTGGAGGGGATGAAAAACTGTTTTTT; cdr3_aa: CASSFFGGDEKLFF
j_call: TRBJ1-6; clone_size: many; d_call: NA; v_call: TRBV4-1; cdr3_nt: TGCGCCAGCAGCTCAAGACAGGTCAATTCACCCCTCCACTTT; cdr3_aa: CASSSRQVNSPLHF